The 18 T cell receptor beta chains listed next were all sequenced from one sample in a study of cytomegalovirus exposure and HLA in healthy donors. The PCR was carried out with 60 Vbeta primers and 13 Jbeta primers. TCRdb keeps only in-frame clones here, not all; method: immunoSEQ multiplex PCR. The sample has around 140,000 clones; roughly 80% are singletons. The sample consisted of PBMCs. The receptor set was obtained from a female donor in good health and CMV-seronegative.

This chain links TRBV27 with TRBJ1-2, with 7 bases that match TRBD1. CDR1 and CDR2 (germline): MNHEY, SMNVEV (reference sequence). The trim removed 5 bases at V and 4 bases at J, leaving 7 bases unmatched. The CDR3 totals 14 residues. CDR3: CASSPPGQSYGYTF. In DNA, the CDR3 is TGTGCCAGCAGTCCGCCGGGACAGAGCTATGGCTACACCTTC.

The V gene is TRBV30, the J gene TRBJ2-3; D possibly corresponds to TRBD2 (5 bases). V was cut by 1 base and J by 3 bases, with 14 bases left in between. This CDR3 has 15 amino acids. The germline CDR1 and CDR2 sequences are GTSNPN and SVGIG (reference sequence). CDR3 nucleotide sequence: TGTGCCTGGAGTGGACTACCCCGGAGAACAGATACGCAGTATTTT. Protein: CAWSGLPRRTDTQYF.

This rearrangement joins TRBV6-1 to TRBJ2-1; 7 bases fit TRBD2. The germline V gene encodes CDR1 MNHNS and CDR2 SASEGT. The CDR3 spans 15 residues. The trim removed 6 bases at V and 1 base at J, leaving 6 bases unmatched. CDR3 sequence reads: CASRGGEFSYNEQFF. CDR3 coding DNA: TGTGCCAGCAGGGGGGGGGAGTTTTCCTACAATGAGCAGTTCTTC.

This CDR3 is CASSETGRNSPLHF. In DNA, the CDR3 is TGTGCCAGCAGTGAGACAGGCCGTAATTCACCCCTCCACTTT. This chain links TRBV6-1 with TRBJ1-6; TRBD1 might be the D (6 bases). The CDR3 extends over 14 amino acids. V dropped 3 bases and J dropped 6 bases, with 9 bases sitting between them. Per germline, CDR1 MNHNS and CDR2 SASEGT.

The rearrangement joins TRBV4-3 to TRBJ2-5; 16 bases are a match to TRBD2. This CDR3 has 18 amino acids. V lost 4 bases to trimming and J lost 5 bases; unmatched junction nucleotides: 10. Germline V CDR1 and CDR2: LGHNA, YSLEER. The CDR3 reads CASSLGTSGRAKGETQYF. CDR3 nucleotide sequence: TGCGCCAGCAGCCTCGGGACTAGCGGGAGGGCCAAGGGGGAGACCCAGTACTTC.

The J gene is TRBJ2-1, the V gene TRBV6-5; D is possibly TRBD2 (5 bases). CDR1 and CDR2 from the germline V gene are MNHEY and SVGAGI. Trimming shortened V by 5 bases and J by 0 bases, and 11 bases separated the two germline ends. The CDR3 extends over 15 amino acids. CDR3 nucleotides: TGTGCCAGCAGTGTCGTCCGGGGCTCCTACAATGAGCAGTTCTTC. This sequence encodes CASSVVRGSYNEQFF.

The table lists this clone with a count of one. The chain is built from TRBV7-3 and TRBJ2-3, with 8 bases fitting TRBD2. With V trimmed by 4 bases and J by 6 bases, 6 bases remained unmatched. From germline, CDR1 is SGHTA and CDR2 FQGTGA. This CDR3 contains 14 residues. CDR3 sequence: CASSWGLGTDTQYF. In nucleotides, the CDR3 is TGTGCCAGCAGCTGGGGACTAGGAACGGATACGCAGTATTTT.

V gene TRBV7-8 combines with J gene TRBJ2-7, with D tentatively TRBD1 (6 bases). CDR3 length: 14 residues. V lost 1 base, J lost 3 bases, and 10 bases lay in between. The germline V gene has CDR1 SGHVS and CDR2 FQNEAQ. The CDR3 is CASSLDRVGYEQYF. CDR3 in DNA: TGTGCCAGCAGCTTAGACAGGGTCGGCTACGAGCAGTACTTC.

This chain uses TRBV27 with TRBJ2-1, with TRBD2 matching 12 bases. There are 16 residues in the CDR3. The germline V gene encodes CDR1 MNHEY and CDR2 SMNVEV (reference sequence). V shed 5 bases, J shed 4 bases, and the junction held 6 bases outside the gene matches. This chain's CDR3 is CASSLILAGGYNEQFF. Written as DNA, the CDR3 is TGTGCCAGCAGTCTGATTCTAGCGGGAGGGTACAATGAGCAGTTCTTC.

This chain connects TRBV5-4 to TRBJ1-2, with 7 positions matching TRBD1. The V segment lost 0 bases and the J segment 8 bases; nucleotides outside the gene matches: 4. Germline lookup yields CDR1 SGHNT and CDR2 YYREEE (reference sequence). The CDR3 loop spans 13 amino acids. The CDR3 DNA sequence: TGTGCCAGCAGCTTGGTGACAGGGTACGGCTACACCTTC. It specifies CASSLVTGYGYTF.

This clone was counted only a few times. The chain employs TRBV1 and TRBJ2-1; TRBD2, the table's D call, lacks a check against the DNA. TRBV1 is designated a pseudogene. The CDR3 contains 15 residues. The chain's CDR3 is CPGGIVSGRGNEQFF. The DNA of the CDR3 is TGCCCTGGGGGGATTGTTAGCGGGAGGGGGAATGAGCAGTTCTTC.

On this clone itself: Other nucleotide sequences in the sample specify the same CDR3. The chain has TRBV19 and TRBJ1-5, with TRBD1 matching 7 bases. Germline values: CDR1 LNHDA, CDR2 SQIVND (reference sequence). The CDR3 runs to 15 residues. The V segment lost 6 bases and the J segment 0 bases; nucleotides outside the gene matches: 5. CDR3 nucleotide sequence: TGTGCCAGTAGGCAGACAGGGTATAGCAATCAGCCCCAGCATTTT. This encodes CASRQTGYSNQPQHF.

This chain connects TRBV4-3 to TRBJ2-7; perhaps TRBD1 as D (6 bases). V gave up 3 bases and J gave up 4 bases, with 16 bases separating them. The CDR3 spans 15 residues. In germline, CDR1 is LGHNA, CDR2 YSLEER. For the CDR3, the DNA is TGCGCCAGCAGCCAGGAAGGGACAACAAGATACGAGCAGTACTTC. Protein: CASSQEGTTRYEQYF.

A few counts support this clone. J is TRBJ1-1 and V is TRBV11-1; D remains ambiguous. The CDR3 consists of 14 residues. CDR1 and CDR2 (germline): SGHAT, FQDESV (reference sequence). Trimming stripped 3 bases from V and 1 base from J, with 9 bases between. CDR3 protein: CASSFRGRNTEAFF. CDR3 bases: TGTGCCAGCAGCTTCCGGGGTCGGAACACTGAAGCTTTCTTT.

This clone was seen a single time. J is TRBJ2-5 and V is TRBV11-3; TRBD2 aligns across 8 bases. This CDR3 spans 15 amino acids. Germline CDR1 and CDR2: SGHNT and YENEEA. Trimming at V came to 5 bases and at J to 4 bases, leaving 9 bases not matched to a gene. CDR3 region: CASSPGSGRGETQYF. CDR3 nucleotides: TGTGCCAGCAGCCCGGGGAGCGGGAGAGGAGAGACCCAGTACTTC.

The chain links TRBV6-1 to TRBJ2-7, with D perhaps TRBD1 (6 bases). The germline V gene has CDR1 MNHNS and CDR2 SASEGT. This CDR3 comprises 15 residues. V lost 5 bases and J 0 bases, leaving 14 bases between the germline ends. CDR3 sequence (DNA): TGTGCCAGCAGTAAAGACAGGCTAGTCTCCTACGAGCAGTACTTC. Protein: CASSKDRLVSYEQYF.

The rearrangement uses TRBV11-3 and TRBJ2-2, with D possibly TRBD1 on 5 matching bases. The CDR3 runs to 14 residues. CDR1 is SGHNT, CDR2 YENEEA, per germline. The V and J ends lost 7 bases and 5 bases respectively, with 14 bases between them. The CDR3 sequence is CASTPQGWTGELFF. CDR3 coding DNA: TGTGCCAGCACCCCTCAGGGTTGGACCGGGGAGCTGTTTTTT.

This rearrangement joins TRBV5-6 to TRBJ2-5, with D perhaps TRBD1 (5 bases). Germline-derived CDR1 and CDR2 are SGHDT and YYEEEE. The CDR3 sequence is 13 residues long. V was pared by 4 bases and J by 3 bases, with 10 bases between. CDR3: CASSGQGKETQYF. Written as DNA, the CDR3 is TGTGCCAGCAGCGGTCAGGGAAAAGAGACCCAGTACTTC.